A selection of T cell receptor beta chains follows, all from one sample in a study of blood T cell repertoires in COVID-19. Assay used: immunoSEQ multiplex PCR; TCRdb lists only in-frame clones, some missing. The repertoire consists of tens of thousands of clones, with less than 85% occurring once and the leading ten covering just over 2.5%. The sample taken for sequencing was peripheral blood. The receptor source for this set is a human donor with acute or convalescent COVID-19. The donor label of this sample is uncertain. Each CDR3 is given with its conserved first and last residue. The D gene is left open where the match is weak. Not every row has a clone size; where given, it reads once, few, many or a size class.

J gene | D gene | V gene | clone size | CDR3 protein | CDR3 DNA
TRBJ2-7 | TRBD2 | TRBV18 | NA | CASSRTGGPYEQYF | TGTGCCAGCTCACGGACGGGAGGGCCCTACGAGCAGTACTTC
TRBJ2-7 | NA | TRBV7-2 | NA | CASSQPPGWEQYF | TGTGCCAGCAGCCAGCCCCCAGGCTGGGAGCAGTACTTC
TRBJ2-5 | NA | TRBV27 | NA | CASSHRGQETQYF | TGTGCCAGCTCTCATAGGGGCCAAGAGACCCAGTACTTC
TRBJ1-1 | NA | TRBV19 | NA | CASSIDGGEAFF | TGTGCCAGTAGTATAGATGGGGGCGAAGCTTTCTTT
TRBJ1-4 | TRBD1 | TRBV6-5 | NA | CASSYNRGNEKLFF | TGTGCCAGCAGTTATAACAGGGGTAATGAAAAACTGTTTTTT
TRBJ2-1 | NA | TRBV6-4 | medium-sized | CASSDSTRRGRNEQFF | TGTGCCAGCAGTGACTCGACGAGGAGGGGGCGAAATGAGCAGTTCTTC
TRBJ2-7 | NA | TRBV6-1 | NA | CASSEGGYIGEQYF | TGTGCCAGCAGTGAAGGAGGGTATATAGGCGAGCAGTACTTC
TRBJ2-1 | NA | TRBV7-3 | NA | CASSFFGTTYNEQFF | TGTGCCAGCAGCTTCTTTGGGACAACCTACAATGAGCAGTTCTTC
TRBJ2-3 | TRBD1 | TRBV27 | NA | CASKTGDRPDTQYF | TGTGCCAGCAAGACAGGGGATCGCCCAGATACGCAGTATTTT
TRBJ2-1 | TRBD1 | TRBV7-2 | NA | CASSLDRGLGEQFF | TGTGCCAGCAGCTTGGACAGGGGGCTCGGTGAGCAGTTCTTC
TRBJ1-6 | NA | TRBV3-1/TRBV3-2 | NA | CASSQGGNSPLHF | TGTGCCAGCAGCCAAGGAGGGAATTCACCCCTCCACTTT
TRBJ2-7 | NA | TRBV6-1 | NA | CASSDRTRTAYEQYF | TGTGCCAGCAGTGATAGAACTAGGACAGCCTACGAGCAGTACTTC
TRBJ1-1 | TRBD1 | TRBV15 | NA | CATSRDQGARGTEAFF | TGTGCCACCAGCAGAGATCAGGGGGCGCGGGGCACTGAAGCTTTCTTT
TRBJ1-2 | NA | TRBV19 | NA | CASSIARGRAVAGYTF | TGTGCCAGTAGTATAGCACGCGGCAGGGCCGTAGCTGGCTACACCTTC
TRBJ1-1 | TRBD1 | TRBV18 | NA | CASSTGGAIGHTEAFF | TGTGCCAGCTCAACAGGGGGCGCGATTGGACACACTGAAGCTTTCTTT
TRBJ1-1 | NA | TRBV28 | NA | CASTLGHTEAFF | TGTGCCAGCACCCTGGGCCACACTGAAGCTTTCTTT
TRBJ2-7 | NA | TRBV19 | NA | CASSMGGHTFGDEQYF | TGTGCCAGTAGTATGGGTGGACACACCTTTGGGGACGAGCAGTACTTC
TRBJ2-7 | NA | TRBV7-8 | NA | CASRPGGGEKFYEQYF | TGTGCCAGCAGGCCGGGGGGCGGGGAAAAATTTTACGAGCAGTACTTC
TRBJ1-1 | NA | TRBV3-1/TRBV3-2 | NA | CASSQGATEAFF | TGTGCCAGCAGCCAAGGGGCCACTGAAGCTTTCTTT
TRBJ2-3 | NA | TRBV25-1 | once | CASKSTGASGQDTQYF | TGTGCCAGCAAAAGTACGGGGGCTAGCGGACAGGATACGCAGTATTTT
TRBJ1-5 | NA | TRBV7-7 | NA | CASSRQYNQPQHF | TGTGCTAGCAGCCGACAGTATAATCAGCCCCAGCATTTT
TRBJ1-5 | NA | TRBV6-4 | NA | CASIMVYRNQPQHF | TGTGCCAGCATTATGGTTTACAGAAATCAGCCCCAGCATTTT
TRBJ1-2 | NA | TRBV7-9 | once | CASSLRGTHSEMYGYTF | TGTGCCAGCAGCTTAAGGGGAACACATTCGGAGATGTATGGCTACACCTTC
TRBJ1-6 | TRBD1 | TRBV28 | few | CASNDPPPMSGGSPLHF | TGTGCCAGCAATGACCCTCCCCCGATGTCAGGGGGTTCACCCCTCCACTTT
TRBJ2-1 | TRBD2 | TRBV5-6 | NA | CASSPGTRLNNEQFF | TGTGCCAGCAGCCCGGGGACTAGATTAAACAATGAGCAGTTCTTC
TRBJ1-1 | TRBD1 | TRBV5-1 | NA | CASSLQTGGEAFF | TGCGCCAGCAGCTTACAGACAGGGGGGGAAGCTTTCTTT
TRBJ2-5 | TRBD2 | TRBV7-9 | NA | CASSLELAKTQYF | TGTGCCAGCAGCTTAGAACTAGCGAAGACCCAGTACTTC
TRBJ2-5 | TRBD2 | TRBV4-2 | NA | CASSPRAGGSETQYF | TGTGCCAGCAGCCCTAGAGCGGGAGGCTCAGAGACCCAGTACTTC
TRBJ1-2 | NA | TRBV5-1 | NA | CASSPGQVYGYTF | TGCGCCAGCAGCCCCGGACAAGTCTATGGCTACACCTTC
TRBJ1-5 | TRBD1 | TRBV12-3/TRBV12-4 | few | CASGQGAFKPQHF | TGTGCCAGCGGACAGGGGGCATTCAAGCCCCAGCATTTT
TRBJ2-5 | NA | TRBV7-3 | NA | CASSLTGGPTGTQYF | TGTGCCAGCAGCTTAACGGGCGGGCCGACTGGGACCCAGTACTTC
TRBJ2-5 | TRBD2 | TRBV6-6 | NA | CASRPRGGDGETQYF | TGTGCCAGCAGGCCCCGGGGGGGGGATGGAGAGACCCAGTACTTC
TRBJ1-3 | TRBD1 | TRBV6-2/TRBV6-3 | NA | CASSPRTGFYTIYF | TGTGCCAGCAGTCCGCGGACAGGGTTTTACACCATATATTTT
TRBJ2-7 | NA | TRBV7-8 | NA | CASSITGGSISYEQYF | TGTGCCAGCAGCATCACGGGGGGCTCGATCTCCTACGAGCAGTACTTC
TRBJ2-3 | TRBD1 | TRBV7-8 | NA | CASATGVITDTQYF | TGTGCCAGTGCGACAGGGGTTATCACAGATACGCAGTATTTT
TRBJ2-3 | TRBD1 | TRBV7-2 | few | CASSLGQGPDTQYF | TGTGCCAGCAGCTTGGGACAGGGGCCAGATACGCAGTATTTT
TRBJ1-1 | NA | TRBV5-6 | NA | CASSTGLDNTEAFF | TGTGCCAGCAGCACCGGACTCGACAACACTGAAGCTTTCTTT
TRBJ2-1 | TRBD2 | TRBV11-3 | NA | CASSFLTSGGGNEQFF | TGTGCCAGCAGCTTCCTAACTAGCGGGGGGGGCAATGAGCAGTTCTTC
TRBJ2-3 | NA | TRBV2 | NA | CASHVRYCTDTQYF | TGTGCCAGCCACGTCAGGTATTGCACAGATACGCAGTATTTT
TRBJ1-5 | NA | TRBV19 | NA | CASRRPDRNQPQHF | TGTGCCAGTAGGCGACCCGACAGAAATCAGCCCCAGCATTTT
TRBJ1-5 | NA | TRBV19 | few | CASSGRGIYSNQPQHF | TGTGCCAGTAGTGGGCGGGGAATCTATAGCAATCAGCCCCAGCATTTT
TRBJ2-1 | NA | TRBV9 | NA | CASSVSAAPSYNEQFF | TGTGCCAGCAGCGTATCAGCGGCCCCCTCCTACAATGAGCAGTTCTTC
TRBJ2-2 | NA | TRBV6-5 | NA | CASSTANTGELFF | TGTGCCAGCAGCACTGCAAACACCGGGGAGCTGTTTTTT
TRBJ2-3 | NA | TRBV6-5 | NA | CASSYSPSTDTQYF | TGTGCCAGCAGTTACTCTCCAAGCACAGATACGCAGTATTTT
TRBJ2-5 | TRBD2 | TRBV6-2/TRBV6-3 | NA | CASSYSQREGLLKETQYF | TGTGCCAGCAGTTACTCGCAGCGGGAGGGTCTCTTAAAAGAGACCCAGTACTTC
TRBJ2-1 | NA | TRBV7-3 | NA | CASSPQIHEQFF | TGTGCCAGCAGCCCCCAAATCCATGAGCAGTTCTTC
TRBJ1-5 | NA | TRBV5-5 | NA | CASSLKWDIPQHF | TGTGCCAGCAGCTTGAAATGGGACATCCCCCAGCATTTT
TRBJ1-1 | TRBD1 | TRBV11-2 | NA | CASSRDRAGAFF | TGTGCCAGCAGCAGGGACAGGGCGGGAGCTTTCTTT
TRBJ2-1 | TRBD2 | TRBV28 | few | CASRAERLAVTYNEQFF | TGTGCCAGCAGAGCCGAAAGACTAGCGGTGACCTACAATGAGCAGTTCTTC
TRBJ1-1 | NA | TRBV6-5 | NA | CASRTRVNTEAFF | TGTGCCAGCAGAACACGTGTGAACACTGAAGCTTTCTTT
TRBJ1-2 | NA | TRBV28 | NA | CASSWGDYGYTF | TGTGCCAGCAGTTGGGGCGACTATGGCTACACCTTC
TRBJ1-2 | TRBD1 | TRBV7-8 | NA | CASSPGQGVWFDYTF | TGTGCCAGCAGCCCAGGACAGGGGGTCTGGTTTGACTACACCTTC
TRBJ2-4 | TRBD2 | TRBV5-1 | once | CASSLAGRESNIQYF | TGCGCCAGCAGCTTGGCCGGGCGGGAGAGCAACATTCAGTACTTC
TRBJ2-2 | NA | TRBV28 | NA | CASTIGGRTGELFF | TGTGCCAGCACCATTGGTGGGAGAACCGGGGAGCTGTTTTTT
TRBJ2-1 | TRBD1 | TRBV5-8 | NA | CASSLGTGGPYNEQFF | TGTGCCAGCAGCTTAGGGACAGGGGGCCCCTACAATGAGCAGTTCTTC
TRBJ2-5 | NA | TRBV28 | NA | CASSPQDSPKEKTQYF | TGTGCCAGCAGTCCGCAGGACAGCCCAAAGGAGAAGACCCAGTACTTC
TRBJ2-5 | TRBD1 | TRBV29-1 | NA | CSASKGAGGKETQYF | TGCAGCGCCTCCAAGGGGGCAGGGGGCAAGGAGACCCAGTACTTC
TRBJ1-2 | TRBD1 | TRBV28 | NA | CASSLTGQGSANYGYTF | TGTGCCAGCAGTTTAACGGGACAGGGTTCAGCTAACTATGGCTACACCTTC